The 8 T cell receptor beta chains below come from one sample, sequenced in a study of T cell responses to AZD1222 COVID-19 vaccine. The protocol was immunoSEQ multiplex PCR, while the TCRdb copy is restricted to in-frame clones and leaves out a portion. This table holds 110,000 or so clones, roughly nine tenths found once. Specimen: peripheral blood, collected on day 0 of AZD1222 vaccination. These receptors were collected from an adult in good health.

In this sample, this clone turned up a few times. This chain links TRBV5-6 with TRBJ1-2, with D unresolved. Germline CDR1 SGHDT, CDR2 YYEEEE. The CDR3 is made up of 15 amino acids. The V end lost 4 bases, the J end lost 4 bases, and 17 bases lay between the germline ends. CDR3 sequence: CASSPDRGAGYGYTF. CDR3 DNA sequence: TGTGCCAGCAGCCCCGATCGGGGAGCTGGCTATGGCTACACCTTC.

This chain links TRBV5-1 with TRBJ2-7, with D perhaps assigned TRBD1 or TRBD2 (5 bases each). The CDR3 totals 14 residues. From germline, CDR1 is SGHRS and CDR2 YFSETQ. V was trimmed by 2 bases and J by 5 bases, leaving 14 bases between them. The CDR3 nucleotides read TGCGCCAGCAGCTTAGGGACGCAGTACGACGAGCAGTACTTC. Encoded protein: CASSLGTQYDEQYF.

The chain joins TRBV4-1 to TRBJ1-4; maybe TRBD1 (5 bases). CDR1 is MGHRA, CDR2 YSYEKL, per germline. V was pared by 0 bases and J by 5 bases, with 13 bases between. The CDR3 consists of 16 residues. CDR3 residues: CASSQDEAGRNEKLFF. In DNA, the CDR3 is TGCGCCAGCAGCCAAGATGAGGCAGGGAGGAATGAAAAACTGTTTTTT.

The CDR3 reads CAWSKPRRVNTEAFF. CDR3 sequence (DNA): TGTGCCTGGAGTAAACCCCGACGGGTGAACACTGAAGCTTTCTTT. V and J are TRBV30 and TRBJ1-1; no clear D gene. This CDR3 is 15 amino acids long. Germline V gene sequence: CDR1 GTSNPN, CDR2 SVGIG (reference sequence). Deletions cut 2 bases from V and 0 bases from J, with 13 bases between. The entire variable domain, with the rest obtained from reference TRBV30 and TRBJ1-1, is as follows: SQTIHQWPATLVQPVGSPLSLECTVEGTSNPNLYWYRQAAGRGLQLLFYSVGIGQISSEVPQNLSASRPQDRQFILSSKKLLLSDSGFYLCAWSKPRRVNTEAFFGQGTRLTVV.

CDR3 in DNA: TGTGCCACCAGTGGGATCAATCAGCCCCAGCATTTT. It is translated as CATSGINQPQHF. The chain links TRBV24-1 to TRBJ1-5; no clear D gene. CDR1 is KGHDR, CDR2 SFDVKD, per germline. The V end was cut by 5 bases, the J end by 3 bases, with 4 bases between. This CDR3 is built from 12 residues.

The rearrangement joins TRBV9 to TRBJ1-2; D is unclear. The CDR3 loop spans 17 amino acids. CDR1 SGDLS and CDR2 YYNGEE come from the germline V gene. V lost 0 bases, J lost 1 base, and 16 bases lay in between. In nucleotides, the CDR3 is TGTGCCAGCAGCGTAGACCACCACGGCCAAGGTAACTATGGCTACACCTTC. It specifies CASSVDHHGQGNYGYTF.

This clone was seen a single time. The CDR3 DNA follows: TGTGCCAGCAAACGACCCCCCCTTAATGAGCAGTTCTTC. Protein product: CASKRPPLNEQFF. The V and J genes are TRBV2 and TRBJ2-1; no firm D call. CDR1 and CDR2 (germline): SNHLY, FYNNEI. V was cut by 7 bases and J by 7 bases, with 14 bases left in between. This CDR3 has 13 amino acids.

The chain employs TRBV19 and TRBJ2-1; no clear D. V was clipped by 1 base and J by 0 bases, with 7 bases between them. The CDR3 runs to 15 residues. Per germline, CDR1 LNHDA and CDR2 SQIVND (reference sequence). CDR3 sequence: CASSIVDNSYNEQFF. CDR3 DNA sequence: TGTGCCAGTAGTATAGTAGACAACTCCTACAATGAGCAGTTCTTC. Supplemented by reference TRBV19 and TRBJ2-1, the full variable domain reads DGGITQSPKYLFRKEGQNVTLSCEQNLNHDAMYWYRQDPGQGLRLIYYSQIVNDFQKGDIAEGYSVSREKKESFPLTVTSAQKNPTAFYLCASSIVDNSYNEQFFGPGTRLTVL.